What follows are 26 T cell receptor beta chains derived from one specimen sequenced in a study of shared clonotypes between healthy human individuals. The data were produced by immunoSEQ multiplex PCR, yet TCRdb's version contains in-frame clones alone and is incomplete. The sample shows around 500,000 clones, 79% of them seen only once. The sample was PBMCs. The receptors shown here come from a middle-aged woman in good health. Some clones in this sample may be carry-over from other donors' samples.

The chain recombines TRBV5-6 with TRBJ2-1, with D unclear. This CDR3 spans 15 amino acids. The V and J ends lost 0 bases and 4 bases respectively, with 11 bases between them. Germline CDR1 reads SGHDT; CDR2 reads YYEEEE. This CDR3 reads CASSLATDFYNEQFF. As DNA, the CDR3 is TGTGCCAGCAGCTTGGCCACCGACTTTTACAATGAGCAGTTCTTC.

This clone was seen a single time. The chain combines TRBV18 with TRBJ2-7, with 8 bases fitting TRBD2. Germline V gene data show CDR1 as KGHSH and CDR2 as LQKENI. This CDR3 contains 16 residues. The V segment lost 3 bases and the J segment 0 bases; nucleotides outside the gene matches: 7. The CDR3 sequence is CASSPKTSEPSYEQYF. CDR3 sequence (DNA): TGTGCCAGCTCACCTAAGACTAGCGAACCCTCCTACGAGCAGTACTTC.

The chain carries TRBV10-3 and TRBJ2-7, with TRBD2 identical over 13 bases. Trimming removed 9 bases from V and 5 bases from J; junction bases left unmatched: 13. The germline gives CDR1 ENHRY, CDR2 SYGVKD. The CDR3 sequence is 16 residues long. In DNA, the CDR3 is TGTGCCATAGCCAAGGACCCCGGACTAGCGGGAGACGAGCAGTACTTC. This translates into CAIAKDPGLAGDEQYF.

This chain joins TRBV4-2 and TRBJ1-2; the D gene is possibly TRBD1 (6 bases). CDR3 length: 17 amino acids. Germline values: CDR1 LGHNA, CDR2 YNFKEQ. Trimming took 0 bases from V and 5 from J, leaving 19 bases between them. CDR3 in DNA: TGTGCCAGCAGCCAAGAGTGGGATGGGGGCTCGTGGTATGGCTACACCTTC. Translated, it gives CASSQEWDGGSWYGYTF.

J is TRBJ2-1 and V is TRBV29-1; 8 nucleotides line up with TRBD2. Germline trimming cut 4 bases from V and 5 bases from J; bases unmatched to any gene: 7. Looked up from germline, CDR1 is SQVTM and CDR2 is ANQGSEA. The CDR3 extends over 14 amino acids. In DNA form, the CDR3 reads TGCAGCGTTGCGGGGCGACTAGCGAACAATGAGCAGTTCTTC. Protein sequence: CSVAGRLANNEQFF.

The V gene is TRBV5-1, the J gene TRBJ2-6, with D uncertain. The CDR3 consists of 19 residues. The V end lost 2 bases, the J end lost 0 bases, and 18 bases lay between the germline ends. Germline V lookup: CDR1 SGHRS, CDR2 YFSETQ. As DNA, the CDR3 is TGCGCCAGCAGCTTCGAGCCCCTCGGGCCCCTCTCTGGGGCCAACGTCCTGACTTTC. Its translation is CASSFEPLGPLSGANVLTF.

Comment on this clone: Only one base separates this from a far larger clonotype, so it likely reflects a read error. This specimen includes other DNA sequences encoding the same CDR3. The chain uses TRBV28 and TRBJ1-1, with D uncertain. The CDR3 runs 12 residues. Germline CDR1 reads MDHEN; CDR2 reads SYDVKM. DNA for the CDR3: TGCGCCAGCAGTTTAACTGGGGCTGAAGCTTTCTTT. It codes for CASSLTGAEAFF. The full variable domain, in which reference TRBV28 and TRBJ1-1 provide the parts outside the CDR3, is DVKVTQSSRYLVKRTGEKVFLECVQDMDHENMFWYRQDPGLGLRLIYFSYDVKMKEKGDIPEGYSVSREKKERFSLILESASTNQTSMYLCASSLTGAEAFFGQGTRLTVV.

J is TRBJ1-1 and V is TRBV27, with 7 bases matching TRBD1. V gave up 6 bases and J gave up 6 bases; unmatched junction bases: 16. CDR1 is MNHEY, CDR2 SMNVEV, per germline (reference sequence). The length of the CDR3 is 16 residues. CDR3 region: CASRPTPDRVGAEAFF. The DNA of the CDR3 is TGTGCCAGCAGACCAACCCCTGACAGGGTTGGGGCTGAAGCTTTCTTT.

The rearrangement joins TRBV6-4 to TRBJ2-3; D is unclear. This CDR3 is built from 16 residues. V was trimmed by 3 bases and J by 6 bases, leaving 19 bases between them. Germline lookup yields CDR1 MRHNA and CDR2 SNTAGT. The CDR3 bases are TGTGCCAGCAGTGAGCCCGGCCACCCTTTGAGGGATACGCAGTATTTT. This sequence encodes CASSEPGHPLRDTQYF.

The rearrangement joins TRBV29-1 to TRBJ2-1; D might be TRBD2 (6 bases). V dropped 6 bases and J dropped 6 bases, with 15 bases sitting between them. Germline CDR1 and CDR2: SQVTM and ANQGSEA. This CDR3 has 13 amino acids. This CDR3 reads CSVQYNSGNEQFF. CDR3 sequence (DNA): TGCAGCGTCCAATATAATAGCGGCAATGAGCAGTTCTTC.

The chain combines TRBV7-6 with TRBJ2-3, with a tentative D call TRBD2 (7 bases). Trimming removed 4 bases at V and 0 bases at J, with 17 bases between. This CDR3 has 17 amino acids. The germline CDR1 and CDR2 sequences are SGHVS and FNYEAQ. The CDR3 bases are TGTGCCAGCAGCTCCCAGCCTGGGGGGGCTAGCACAGATACGCAGTATTTT. Translation: CASSSQPGGASTDTQYF.

V is TRBV5-1 and J is TRBJ2-5, with D perhaps TRBD2 (6 bases). Between the trimmed V and J ends, which lost 5 bases and 2 bases, there was a span of 13 bases. The CDR3 covers 14 residues. Germline assignment: CDR1 SGHRS and CDR2 YFSETQ. The CDR3 DNA sequence: TGCGCCAGCAGGGCGGGGATAGGGCAAGAGACCCAGTACTTC. Its protein product is CASRAGIGQETQYF.

The table lists this clone with many counts. The chain is built from TRBV2 and TRBJ2-5, with D possibly TRBD1 on 5 matching bases. The CDR3 spans 13 residues. Germline V gene data show CDR1 as SNHLY and CDR2 as FYNNEI. V gave up 9 bases and J gave up 5 bases, with 16 bases separating them. CDR3 protein: CASTPRQFETQYF. CDR3 DNA sequence: TGTGCCAGTACACCCCGACAGTTTGAGACCCAGTACTTC.

The chain couples TRBV11-2 to TRBJ2-1; 9 bases match TRBD1. V trimming: 3 bases; J trimming: 7 bases; junction bases outside the gene matches: 4. Germline CDR1 SGHAT, CDR2 FQNNGV. The CDR3 has 14 residues. CDR3 in amino acids: CASSFRGTGNEQFF. The CDR3 DNA is TGTGCCAGCAGCTTCCGCGGGACAGGGAATGAGCAGTTCTTC.

This sequence joins TRBV6-6 and TRBJ1-1; D is uncertain. The CDR3 is 10 amino acids. The V gene lost 0 bases and the J gene lost 7 bases, with 0 bases spanning the gap. CDR1 is MNHNY and CDR2 is SVGAGI in the germline V gene (reference sequence). The CDR3 region has the DNA TGTGCCAGCAGTTACTCTGAAGCTTTCTTT. Its protein product is CASSYSEAFF.

The gene calls are TRBV28 and TRBJ2-5; TRBD1 aligns across 9 bases. The CDR3 runs 14 residues. CDR1 is MDHEN, CDR2 SYDVKM, per germline. V dropped 5 bases and J dropped 1; count of bases not matched to a gene: 2. This chain's CDR3 is CASSNRGLQETQYF. The CDR3 DNA reads as TGTGCCAGCAGTAACAGGGGGCTCCAAGAGACCCAGTACTTC.

CDR3 nucleotide sequence: TGTGCCAGTAGTATAATCGGGCCATCCTTGATCACAGATACGCAGTATTTT. This translates into CASSIIGPSLITDTQYF. V is TRBV19 and J is TRBJ2-3; D ambiguous. CDR1 and CDR2 from the germline V gene are LNHDA and SQIVND (reference sequence). This CDR3 is built from 17 residues. Between the trimmed V and J ends, which lost 2 bases and 2 bases, there was a span of 17 bases.

This rearrangement joins TRBV4-2 to TRBJ2-6; D uncertain. This CDR3 contains 16 residues. Trimming cost V 1 base and J 0 bases, with 7 bases left between them. Germline lookup yields CDR1 LGHNA and CDR2 YNFKEQ. The CDR3 here is CASSQGRNSGANVLTF. CDR3 in DNA: TGTGCCAGCAGCCAAGGACGTAACTCTGGGGCCAACGTCCTGACTTTC.

The J gene is TRBJ1-2, the V gene TRBV5-4; D perhaps matches TRBD1 (6 bases). V was clipped by 4 bases and J by 4 bases, with 17 bases between them. Germline CDR1 reads SGHNT; CDR2 reads YYREEE (reference sequence). This CDR3 contains 15 residues. CDR3 sequence (DNA): TGTGCCAGCAGCCGTACAGGGAATATCGTCTATGGCTACACCTTC. The encoded protein is CASSRTGNIVYGYTF. The variable domain in full, with the rest retrieved from reference TRBV5-4 and TRBJ1-2, is ETGVTQSPTHLIKTRGQQVTLRCSSQSGHNTVSWYQQALGQGPQFIFQYYREEENGRGNFPPRFSGLQFPNYSSELNVNALELDDSALYLCASSRTGNIVYGYTFGSGTRLTVV.

The chain's CDR3 is CASSPPGQGDKETQYF. CDR3 sequence (DNA): TGTGCCAGCAGCCCCCCGGGACAGGGGGATAAAGAGACCCAGTACTTC. J is TRBJ2-5 and V is TRBV5-4; TRBD1 agrees at 11 bases. The CDR3 is 16 amino acids. The V gene end was trimmed by 4 bases and the J gene end by 3 bases; junction bases not matched to a gene: 8. From germline, CDR1 is SGHNT and CDR2 YYREEE (reference sequence).

The rearrangement uses TRBV6-9 and TRBJ1-1; TRBD1 is a possible D gene (5 bases). Trimming removed 8 bases at V and 3 bases at J, with 7 bases between. The CDR3 spans 11 residues. The germline V gene has CDR1 MNHGY and CDR2 SVAAGI. This CDR3 reads CASRGDTEAFF. The CDR3 DNA sequence: TGTGCCAGCCGGGGGGACACTGAAGCTTTCTTT.

The chain combines TRBV18 with TRBJ1-2; 8 bases are a match to TRBD1. This CDR3 has 14 amino acids. Germline lookup yields CDR1 KGHSH and CDR2 LQKENI. V was pared by 3 bases and J by 4 bases, with 4 bases of the junction left unmatched. DNA for the CDR3: TGTGCCAGCTCACCGGACAGGGCCGGCTATGGCTACACCTTC. Its translation: CASSPDRAGYGYTF.

This clone turned up a few times. The chain combines TRBV28 with TRBJ1-5, with TRBD1 matching 7 bases. Germline V gene sequence: CDR1 MDHEN, CDR2 SYDVKM. V was clipped by 7 bases and J by 6 bases; unmatched bases: 12. The CDR3 runs 15 residues. CDR3 in amino acids: CASTPTGRVGQPQHF. CDR3 DNA sequence: TGTGCCAGCACCCCGACAGGGCGGGTGGGTCAGCCCCAGCATTTT.

The chain uses TRBV30 and TRBJ1-2; D gene uncertain. The CDR3 spans 11 residues. Trimming removed 2 bases from V and 4 bases from J, with 5 bases in between. CDR1 is GTSNPN and CDR2 is SVGIG in the germline V gene (reference sequence). CDR3 bases: TGTGCCTGGAGTAATTTCTATGGCTACACCTTC. Protein product: CAWSNFYGYTF.

The genes are TRBV6-6 and TRBJ2-6; D ambiguous. V was pared by 11 bases and J by 4 bases, with 12 bases between. The germline gives CDR1 MNHNY, CDR2 SVGAGI (reference sequence). The CDR3 is 13 residues long. CDR3 DNA: TGTGCCGGAACCCCCCCCGGGGCCAACGTCCTGACTTTC. Its translation is CAGTPPGANVLTF.

The rearrangement uses TRBV6-1 and TRBJ1-5; no clear D. V was cut by 2 bases and J by 1 base, with 12 bases left in between. CDR1 is MNHNS, CDR2 SASEGT, per germline. CDR3 length: 16 amino acids. This chain's CDR3 is CASSELFGRSNQPQHF. CDR3 nucleotide sequence: TGTGCCAGCAGTGAACTATTCGGCAGGAGCAATCAGCCCCAGCATTTT.